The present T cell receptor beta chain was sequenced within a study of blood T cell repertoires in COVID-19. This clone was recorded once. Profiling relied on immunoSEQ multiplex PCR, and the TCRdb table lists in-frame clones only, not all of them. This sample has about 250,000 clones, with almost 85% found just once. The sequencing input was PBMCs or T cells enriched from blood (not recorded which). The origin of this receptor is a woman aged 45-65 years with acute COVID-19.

This CDR3 is CASRPKDGGSAEQFF. The CDR3 nucleotides read TGTGCAAGTCGCCCCAAAGACGGGGGGAGTGCTGAGCAGTTCTTC. V usage is TRBV12-2 and J usage is TRBJ2-1; the listed D gene, TRBD2, was not tested against the DNA. TRBV12-2 is described as a pseudogene. The CDR3 totals 15 residues.